This TCR beta chain was documented in a study of cytomegalovirus exposure and HLA in healthy donors. Study outcomes and limitations: It was 150 to 200 TCR beta chains that were listed as cytomegalovirus-associated.

The germline V gene has CDR1 SGHTA and CDR2 FQGNSA. Unmatched junction bases numbered 3, after V lost 2 bases and J lost 1 base. The CDR3 has 16 amino acids. A remark on this clone: The target antigen is unknown.

The PCR contained 60 Vbeta and 13 Jbeta primers. Repertoires were generated with immunoSEQ multiplex PCR, while TCRdb's copy carries only in-frame clones and drops some. The table records around 150,000 clones, 75% to 85% of them present only once. The chain uses TRBV7-2 and TRBJ2-7; 12 positions agree with TRBD2. Specimen: PBMCs. This clonotype originated in a human donor in good health. CDR3 sequence: CASSLKGLAGSYEQYF. As DNA, the CDR3 is TGTGCCAGCAGCTTAAAGGGACTAGCGGGTTCCTACGAGCAGTACTTC. Filled out from reference TRBV7-2 and TRBJ2-7, the complete variable domain reads GAGVSQSPSNKVTEKGKDVELRCDPISGHTALYWYRQSLGQGLEFLIYFQGNSAPDKSGLPSDRFSAERTGGSVSTLTIQRTQQEDSAVYLCASSLKGLAGSYEQYFGPGTRLTVT.